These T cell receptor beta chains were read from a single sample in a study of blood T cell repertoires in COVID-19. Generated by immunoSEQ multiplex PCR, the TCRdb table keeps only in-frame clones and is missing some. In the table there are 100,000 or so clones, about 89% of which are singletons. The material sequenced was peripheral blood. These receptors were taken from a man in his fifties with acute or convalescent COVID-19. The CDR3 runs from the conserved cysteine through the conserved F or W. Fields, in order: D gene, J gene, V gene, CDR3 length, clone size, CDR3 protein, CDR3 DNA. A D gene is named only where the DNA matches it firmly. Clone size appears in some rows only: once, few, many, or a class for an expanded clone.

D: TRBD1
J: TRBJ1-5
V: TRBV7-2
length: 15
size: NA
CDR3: CASSFQGASNQPQHF
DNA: TGTGCCAGCAGCTTCCAGGGGGCGAGCAATCAGCCCCAGCATTTT

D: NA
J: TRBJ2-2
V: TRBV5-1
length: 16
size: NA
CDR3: CASSSQVGSNTGELFF
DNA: TGCGCCAGCAGCTCCCAGGTGGGCTCGAACACCGGGGAGCTGTTTTTT

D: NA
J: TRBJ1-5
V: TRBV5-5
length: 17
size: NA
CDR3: CASSLWRRGIGNQPQHF
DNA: TGTGCCAGCAGCTTGTGGAGAAGAGGGATTGGCAATCAGCCCCAGCATTTT

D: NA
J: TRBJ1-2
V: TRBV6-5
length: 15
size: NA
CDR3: CASREMIGGSYGYTF
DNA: TGTGCCAGCAGGGAGATGATCGGGGGGTCCTATGGCTACACCTTC

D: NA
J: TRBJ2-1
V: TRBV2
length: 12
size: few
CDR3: CASFFRDNEQFF
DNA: TGTGCCAGCTTTTTCCGAGACAATGAGCAGTTCTTC

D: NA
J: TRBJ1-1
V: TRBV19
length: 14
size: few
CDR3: CASSLLGADTEAFF
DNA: TGTGCCAGTAGCCTCCTAGGGGCGGACACTGAAGCTTTCTTT

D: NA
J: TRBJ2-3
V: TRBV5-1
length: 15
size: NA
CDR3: CASCRGALIGDTQYF
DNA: TGCGCCAGCTGCCGGGGGGCCTTGATCGGTGATACGCAGTATTTT

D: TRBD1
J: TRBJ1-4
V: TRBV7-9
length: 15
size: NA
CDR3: CASSFWTGGPERLFF
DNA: TGTGCCAGCAGCTTCTGGACAGGGGGCCCAGAGCGACTGTTTTTT

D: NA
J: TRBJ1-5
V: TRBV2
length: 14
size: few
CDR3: CASSEDRVGQPQHF
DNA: TGTGCCAGCAGTGAAGACAGGGTCGGTCAGCCCCAGCATTTT

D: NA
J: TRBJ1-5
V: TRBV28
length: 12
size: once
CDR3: CASSYRRQPQHF
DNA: TGTGCCAGCAGTTACCGCAGGCAGCCCCAGCATTTT

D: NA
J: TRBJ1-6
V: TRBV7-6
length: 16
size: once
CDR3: CASSSSQGTYNSPLHF
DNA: TGTGCCAGCAGCTCTTCACAGGGTACCTATAATTCACCCCTCCACTTT

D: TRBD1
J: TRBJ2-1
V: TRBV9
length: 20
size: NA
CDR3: CASSVQTGTNSFASYNEQFF
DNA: TGTGCCAGCAGCGTCCAGACAGGGACCAATTCTTTCGCCTCCTACAATGAGCAGTTCTTC

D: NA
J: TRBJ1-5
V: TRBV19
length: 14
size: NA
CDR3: CASFQPGTNQPQHF
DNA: TGTGCCAGCTTCCAACCAGGAACCAATCAGCCCCAGCATTTT

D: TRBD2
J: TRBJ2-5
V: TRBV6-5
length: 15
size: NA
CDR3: CASSPLAGAQETQYF
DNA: TGTGCCAGCTCTCCACTAGCGGGGGCACAAGAGACCCAGTACTTC

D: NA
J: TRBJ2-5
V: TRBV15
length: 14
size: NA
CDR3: CATSRDLVSETQYF
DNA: TGTGCCACCAGCAGAGATCTAGTTTCCGAGACCCAGTACTTC